This T cell receptor (beta chain) stems from a study of blood T cell repertoires in COVID-19. Clones were read by immunoSEQ multiplex PCR, and TCRdb kept only the in-frame ones, dropping some. The sample lists roughly 210,000 clones; about 85% were seen once. CDR1 and CDR2 (germline): SGHAT, FQNNGV. The CDR3 runs 17 residues. Trimming cost V 2 bases and J 7 bases; bases outside gene matches: 11. The chain carries TRBV11-2 and TRBJ2-1; TRBD1 matches at 10 bases. The sequencing sample was made of peripheral blood. This sequence originates from a man between 65 and 85 years old with acute or convalescent COVID-19. The CDR3 here is CASSLFVRDRGRNEQFF. The CDR3 nucleotides are TGTGCCAGCAGCTTATTTGTCCGGGACAGGGGTAGGAATGAGCAGTTCTTC.